A single TCR beta chain is shown here with its context. Its antigen specificity is not known. Base quality data are lacking; no much larger clone is found one base away. This specimen comes from a study of T-cell reconstitution after alpha-beta-depleted transplantation in children (dated by TCRdb to about 2016). Study-wide context: The study quantitatively tracked T-cell immune reconstitution after TCRalphabeta/CD19-depleted allogeneic hematopoietic cell transplantation in children using TCR repertoire profiling. The paper as a whole reports these results and caveats: The frequencies of hyperexpanded clones fell over the following months, and after one year, T-cell counts and TCRbeta diversity were mostly attributed to newly produced T cells. In some patients, the high TCRbeta diversity seen at day 60 was put down to recipient T cells and intrathymic progenitors that had survived conditioning. The apparently early recovery of alphabetaT-cell counts about two months after transplant reportedly depended on only several hundred rapidly expanded clones that came from non-depleted graft cells.

The treatment or condition label on this specimen signifies: allogeneic hematopoietic cell transplantation with graft depleted of TCRalphabeta T cells and CD19 B cells. The children who served as transplant recipients had been given grafts of TCRalphabeta/CD19-depleted allogeneic hematopoietic cells. The library was prepared using PCR. Sequencing took place on an Illumina HiSeq 2500. TCR library preparation used molecular barcoding, with unique molecular identifiers applied to normalize quantification of the TCRbeta repertoire. The public sequencing data were trimmed at Q25 with fastp and processed into clonotypes with MiXCR by TCRdb, which kept only in-frame beta chains. Each CDR3 protein appears once, grouped with its most common genes and DNA. This sample holds a few hundred thousand distinct CDR3 sequences; approximately 23% were observed only once. The ten largest clones take up 11% of the sample.

Inclusive of the bounding cysteine and phenylalanine, the CDR3 is 15 residues long. Solely the CDR3 DNA is kept, with 45 bases framed from the first base. CDR1 and CDR2 (MNHEY, SMNVEV) derive from the germline V gene (reference sequence). V ends up 5 bases short and J 6 bases short, with an unmatched junction base count of 12. The origin of this receptor is a male patient younger than 18 who had a stem cell transplant for acute lymphoblastic leukemia, so the T cells may come from the graft donor. The sequence is built from TRBV27 and TRBJ2-7, with 8 middle bases fitting TRBD1. The material sequenced was PBMCs, mostly from graft donor cells, taken 180 days after TCRalphabeta/CD19-depleted stem cell transplant. The DNA sequence is as follows: TGTGCCAGCAGTGCCGATTTGAGTACAGGGGGCGAGCAGTACTTC. This translates into CASSADLSTGGEQYF.